This TCR beta chain was documented in a study of cytomegalovirus exposure and HLA in healthy donors. Overall study findings and caveats: Of the V segments, some could not be distinguished, including TRBV6-2 and TRBV6-3, and were excluded. No immune exposure information besides CMV serostatus was available. A list of 150 to 200 TCR beta chains associated with cytomegalovirus was given. Later analysis identified a missense DCLRE1C variant that was linked to TCR beta V- and J-gene trimming.

For this clone: Its antigen is not identified.

The CDR3 has 15 residues. CDR1 and CDR2 from the germline V gene are MNHNY and SVGAGI (reference sequence). V gave up 4 bases and J gave up 2 bases; unmatched junction bases: 7. PCR amplification relied on 60 Vbeta primers (plus 13 Jbeta primers). Only in-frame clones appear in the TCRdb table, and some are missing; sequencing was by immunoSEQ multiplex PCR. There are 150,000 to 200,000 clones in the sample; 65% to 85% occur only once, and approximately 6% lies in the top ten. Source material: PBMCs. V and J are TRBV6-6 and TRBJ1-1; 7 positions match TRBD1. This TCR derives from a woman aged 25 to 39 in good health and CMV-seropositive. The CDR3 loop reads CASSSTWDSNTEAFF. CDR3 coding DNA: TGTGCCAGCAGTTCAACATGGGACAGCAACACTGAAGCTTTCTTT.